This passage covers 18 T cell receptor beta chains from one sample sequenced in a study of OX40 agonist ivuxolimab in advanced cancers. Here immunoSEQ multiplex PCR was the method, and the copy in TCRdb shows in-frame clones only, minus some. The table has over 50,000 clones, approximately 91% seen once. The specimen comprised CD4+ or CD8+ T cells sorted from blood, sampled in a trial of the OX40 agonist ivuxolimab. The receptors stem from an adult with an advanced solid tumor such as melanoma, head and neck, liver or kidney cancer.

This clone was counted once. The chain couples TRBV9 to TRBJ2-2; D gene ambiguous. V dropped 4 bases and J dropped 3 bases, with 10 bases sitting between them. In germline, CDR1 is SGDLS, CDR2 YYNGEE. CDR3 length: 14 residues. The CDR3: CASSSPGDTGELFF. DNA for the CDR3: TGTGCCAGCAGCTCTCCAGGAGACACCGGGGAGCTGTTTTTT. Filled out from reference TRBV9 and TRBJ2-2, the complete variable domain reads DSGVTQTPKHLITATGQRVTLRCSPRSGDLSVYWYQQSLDQGLQFLIQYYNGEERAKGNILERFSAQQFPDLHSELNLSSLELGDSALYFCASSSPGDTGELFFGEGSRLTVL.

The chain employs TRBV11-3 and TRBJ1-4; TRBD1 agrees at 9 bases. The CDR3 is 14 amino acids. V shed 5 bases and J 8 bases; nucleotides not matched to a gene: 6. Looked up from germline, CDR1 is SGHNT and CDR2 is YENEEA. The CDR3 region is CASSEGQGGEKLFF. CDR3 sequence (DNA): TGTGCCAGCAGCGAGGGACAGGGTGGGGAAAAACTGTTTTTT.

V gene TRBV28 combines with J gene TRBJ2-1; 14 nucleotides match TRBD2. The CDR3 is made up of 19 amino acids. Germline CDR1 and CDR2: MDHEN and SYDVKM. V lost 3 bases and J lost 7; bases outside the gene matches: 14. The CDR3 loop reads CASSFPRPGTSGSWNEQFF. The CDR3 DNA is TGTGCCAGCAGTTTCCCTCGCCCCGGGACTAGCGGGAGTTGGAATGAGCAGTTCTTC.

The rearrangement links TRBV9 to TRBJ1-2; perhaps TRBD1 as D (5 bases). The germline V and J ends were trimmed by 2 bases and 6 bases, with 23 bases remaining between them. This CDR3 is 17 amino acids long. Germline V lookup: CDR1 SGDLS, CDR2 YYNGEE. As DNA, the CDR3 is TGTGCCAGCAGCGTCAGTGGAGGGGCAGCCCTGGCCCATGGCTACACCTTC. This codes for CASSVSGGAALAHGYTF.

The chain combines TRBV14 with TRBJ2-7; D is uncertain. Germline loops: CDR1 SGHDN, CDR2 FVKESK. CDR3 size: 17 residues. V lost 4 bases and J lost 0, with 19 bases in between. The DNA of the CDR3 is TGTGCCAGCAGCCCAAAACTTGGCACCGCGAGCTCCTACGAGCAGTACTTC. It specifies CASSPKLGTASSYEQYF.

J is TRBJ1-5 and V is TRBV28; possible D gene TRBD1, 5 bases. CDR3 length: 13 amino acids. Germline lookup yields CDR1 MDHEN and CDR2 SYDVKM. The V end was cut by 9 bases, the J end by 1 base, with 10 bases between. CDR3 loop: CASTGKSNQPQHF. CDR3 bases: TGTGCCAGTACAGGAAAAAGCAATCAGCCCCAGCATTTT.

The V gene is TRBV11-2, the J gene TRBJ2-1; the match to TRBD2 covers 11 bases. This CDR3 has 16 residues. With 5 bases clipped from V and 6 bases from J, the junction kept 9 bases outside the gene matches. CDR1 is SGHAT, CDR2 FQNNGV, per germline. Here the CDR3 DNA reads TGTGCCAGCAGCCCCACGACTAGCGGGACCCGCAATGAGCAGTTCTTC. Translating gives CASSPTTSGTRNEQFF. Together with reference TRBV11-2 and TRBJ2-1, the CDR3 gives the full variable domain: EAGVAQSPRYKIIEKRQSVAFWCNPISGHATLYWYQQILGQGPKLLIQFQNNGVVDDSQLPKDRFSAERLKGVDSTLKIQPAKLEDSAVYLCASSPTTSGTRNEQFFGPGTRLTVL.

This chain connects TRBV12-2 to TRBJ2-5; the table's D call, TRBD1, has no DNA check behind it. TRBV12-2 is labeled a pseudogene. The CDR3 extends over 16 amino acids. Here the CDR3 reads CASRVLDRIFEETQYF. The CDR3 nucleotides read TGTGCAAGTCGCGTATTGGACAGGATTTTTGAGGAGACCCAGTACTTC.

The chain employs TRBV19 and TRBJ2-2, with TRBD2 matching over 7 bases. The length of the CDR3 is 14 residues. V shed 3 bases and J 3 bases; nucleotides not matched to a gene: 1. Germline values: CDR1 LNHDA, CDR2 SQIVND (reference sequence). CDR3 sequence (DNA): TGTGCCAGTAGTATCGGGGGGTACACCGGGGAGCTGTTTTTT. Translated, it gives CASSIGGYTGELFF.

The rearrangement joins TRBV5-6 to TRBJ1-2, with 7 bases fitting TRBD1. The CDR3 loop spans 14 amino acids. From germline, CDR1 is SGHDT and CDR2 YYEEEE. V lost 4 bases to trimming and J lost 4 bases; unmatched junction nucleotides: 7. CDR3 DNA sequence: TGTGCCAGCAGCCCCGGGACAGCATTCTATGGCTACACCTTC. Its translation: CASSPGTAFYGYTF.

The chain combines TRBV5-1 with TRBJ2-7; 7 bases are a match to TRBD2. This CDR3 region has 15 residues. The trim removed 2 bases at V and 2 bases at J, leaving 7 bases unmatched. From germline, CDR1 is SGHRS and CDR2 YFSETQ. The CDR3 DNA is TGCGCCAGCAGCTTTGCGAGCGGGGCTACCTACGAGCAGTACTTC. Encoded protein: CASSFASGATYEQYF.

The chain combines TRBV7-9 with TRBJ2-7; no clear D. The CDR3 totals 14 residues. Deletions cut 6 bases from V and 2 bases from J, with 14 bases between. Per germline, CDR1 SEHNR and CDR2 FQNEAQ (reference sequence). The CDR3 bases are TGTGCCAGCAGTCCAGGCAGTAATCCCTACGAGCAGTACTTC. Translation gives CASSPGSNPYEQYF.

This clone was seen once. The rearrangement joins TRBV5-1 to TRBJ1-1; D uncertain. The germline V gene encodes CDR1 SGHRS and CDR2 YFSETQ. CDR3 size: 11 residues. V lost 2 bases to trimming and J lost 2 bases, with 1 base between them. The chain's CDR3 is CASSFNTEAFF. The CDR3 nucleotides read TGCGCCAGCAGCTTTAACACTGAAGCTTTCTTT. Using reference TRBV5-1 and TRBJ1-1 for the parts outside the CDR3, the full variable domain is KAGVTQTPRYLIKTRGQQVTLSCSPISGHRSVSWYQQTPGQGLQFLFEYFSETQRNKGNFPGRFSGRQFSNSRSEMNVSTLELGDSALYLCASSFNTEAFFGQGTRLTVV.

This clone was seen once. The chain links TRBV27 to TRBJ2-3; the D is unclear. V shed 8 bases and J shed 2 bases, with 5 bases lying between them. Germline V lookup: CDR1 MNHEY, CDR2 SMNVEV (reference sequence). The CDR3 loop spans 11 amino acids. The CDR3 here is CASGNTDTQYF. CDR3 DNA: TGTGCCAGCGGGAACACAGATACGCAGTATTTT.

This chain's CDR3 is CASSQRGVDTEAFF. CDR3 bases: TGTGCCAGCAGCCAACGAGGCGTAGACACTGAAGCTTTCTTT. V and J are TRBV14 and TRBJ1-1; D gene unclear. Looked up from germline, CDR1 is SGHDN and CDR2 is FVKESK. The CDR3 contains 14 residues. V lost 2 bases and J lost 3, with 10 bases in between.

The J gene is TRBJ2-3, the V gene TRBV28, with D possibly matching TRBD1 (5 bases). V lost 5 bases and J 3 bases, leaving 9 bases between the germline ends. The germline gives CDR1 MDHEN, CDR2 SYDVKM. The CDR3 consists of 13 residues. DNA of the CDR3: TGTGCCAGCAGTGGGGCCCTTACAGATACGCAGTATTTT. Amino acids: CASSGALTDTQYF. Looking up the rest from reference TRBV28 and TRBJ2-3 gives the full variable domain: DVKVTQSSRYLVKRTGEKVFLECVQDMDHENMFWYRQDPGLGLRLIYFSYDVKMKEKGDIPEGYSVSREKKERFSLILESASTNQTSMYLCASSGALTDTQYFGPGTRLTVL.

This chain connects TRBV9 to TRBJ2-1, with 11 nucleotides matching TRBD2. Looked up from germline, CDR1 is SGDLS and CDR2 is YYNGEE. V lost 4 bases, J lost 4 bases, and 4 bases stayed unmatched. The CDR3 runs 15 residues. This CDR3 reads CASSISGRDYNEQFF. CDR3 DNA sequence: TGTGCCAGCAGCATTAGCGGGAGGGATTACAATGAGCAGTTCTTC.

The chain uses TRBV28 and TRBJ1-1, with D unresolved. The CDR3 length is 14 residues. CDR1 MDHEN and CDR2 SYDVKM come from the germline V gene. Trimming shortened V by 7 bases and J by 4 bases, and 16 bases separated the two germline ends. DNA for the CDR3: TGTGCCAGCACCATCACCGCGGTGGCCACTGAAGCTTTCTTT. Encoded protein: CASTITAVATEAFF. Together with reference TRBV28 and TRBJ1-1, the CDR3 gives the full variable domain: DVKVTQSSRYLVKRTGEKVFLECVQDMDHENMFWYRQDPGLGLRLIYFSYDVKMKEKGDIPEGYSVSREKKERFSLILESASTNQTSMYLCASTITAVATEAFFGQGTRLTVV.